Listed below are T cell receptor beta chains from one sample, sequenced in a study of shared clonotypes between healthy human individuals. Sequenced by immunoSEQ multiplex PCR; TCRdb stores in-frame clones only, minus some. The sample includes 500,000 to 700,000 clones, roughly 95% of them seen just once. The sample was naive CD8+ T cells sorted from blood. The receptors shown here come from a woman in her twenties or thirties in good health. The CDR3 runs from the conserved cysteine through the conserved F or W. The D gene is left open where the match is weak. For some rows the clone size is stated as once, few or many, or as a class when expanded; others skip it.

cdr3_aa	cdr3_nt	d_call	clone_size	v_call	j_call
CASSLGGTWGYEQYF	TGTGCCAGCAGCTTAGGTGGCACTTGGGGCTACGAGCAGTACTTC	.	.	TRBV11-2	TRBJ2-7
CASSLAQGANYGYTF	TGTGCCAGCAGCTTAGCACAGGGGGCTAACTATGGCTACACCTTC	TRBD1	.	TRBV11-1	TRBJ1-2
CASLSTGTEAFF	TGTGCCAGCCTCTCGACAGGGACTGAAGCTTTCTTT	TRBD1	.	TRBV6-5	TRBJ1-1
CATSRAPGQGHFREAFF	TGTGCCACCAGCAGAGCCCCGGGACAGGGTCATTTTCGGGAAGCTTTCTTT	TRBD1	.	TRBV15	TRBJ1-1
CASSLLAGDTEAFF	TGTGCCAGCAGCTTGTTGGCAGGTGACACTGAAGCTTTCTTT	.	.	TRBV5-6	TRBJ1-1
CASSNPTESSYGYTF	TGTGCCAGCAGTAACCCGACGGAATCCAGCTATGGCTACACCTTC	.	.	TRBV28	TRBJ1-2
CASSFRDSPYEQYF	TGTGCCAGCAGCTTCCGGGACAGCCCCTACGAGCAGTACTTC	TRBD1	.	TRBV5-4	TRBJ2-7
CASSFRQGDTMNTEAFF	TGTGCCAGCAGCTTCAGACAGGGCGATACTATGAACACTGAAGCTTTCTTT	TRBD1	.	TRBV13	TRBJ1-1
CARRSASTEQFF	TGTGCCAGACGGAGCGCTAGCACCGAGCAGTTCTTC	.	.	TRBV2	TRBJ2-1
CSVSGQGHGYTF	TGCAGCGTATCTGGCCAGGGCCATGGCTACACCTTC	.	.	TRBV29-1	TRBJ1-2
CASSSQEFSLYEQYF	TGTGCCAGCAGCTCTCAAGAGTTTTCGCTCTACGAGCAGTACTTC	.	.	TRBV7-9	TRBJ2-7
CASSLAFYEQFF	TGTGCCAGCAGCTTAGCGTTCTATGAGCAGTTCTTC	.	.	TRBV11-2	TRBJ2-1
CASSFGTGAYEQYF	TGTGCCAGCAGCTTCGGGACAGGCGCGTACGAGCAGTACTTC	TRBD1	.	TRBV5-6	TRBJ2-7
CSVLGLSGKINNEQFF	TGCAGCGTGCTTGGCTTAAGCGGGAAGATTAACAATGAGCAGTTCTTC	TRBD2	.	TRBV29-1	TRBJ2-1
CASSPSGGVAEAFF	TGCGCCAGCAGCCCCAGTGGAGGTGTGGCTGAAGCTTTCTTT	.	.	TRBV5-1	TRBJ1-1
CASSFGARGREYGYTF	TGTGCCAGCAGCTTCGGGGCACGGGGCAGGGAGTATGGCTACACCTTC	.	.	TRBV5-6	TRBJ1-2
CASSLARRQGSYNEQFF	TGCGCCAGCAGCTTGGCCAGGCGGCAGGGTTCCTACAATGAGCAGTTCTTC	.	.	TRBV5-1	TRBJ2-1
CASKVPGVADTQYF	TGTGCCAGCAAAGTTCCGGGAGTGGCAGATACGCAGTATTTT	.	.	TRBV2	TRBJ2-3
CASDGGVEQFF	TGTGCCAGCGACGGGGGGGTTGAGCAGTTCTTC	TRBD2	once	TRBV6-5	TRBJ2-1
CASRGETVTPSEQYF	TGTGCCAGCAGGGGGGAGACAGTAACTCCCAGCGAGCAGTACTTC	.	.	TRBV28	TRBJ2-7
CASSYQDAYGYTF	TGTGCCAGCAGCTACCAGGATGCCTATGGCTACACCTTC	.	.	TRBV4-2	TRBJ1-2
CASSPGLLETQYF	TGTGCCAGCAGTCCAGGGTTGTTAGAGACCCAGTACTTC	.	.	TRBV6-5	TRBJ2-5
CASTHRAMDTEAFF	TGTGCCAGCACCCACAGGGCCATGGACACTGAAGCTTTCTTT	.	.	TRBV2	TRBJ1-1
CASSFFAGLAEKLFF	TGTGCCAGCAGTTTCTTCGCGGGGTTAGCTGAAAAACTGTTTTTT	.	.	TRBV2	TRBJ1-4
CASSDLAYEQYF	TGCGCCAGCAGTGACCTGGCGTACGAGCAGTACTTC	.	.	TRBV10-2	TRBJ2-7
CASKRDHTTTSGGGTATQYF	TGTGCCAGCAAACGGGACCACACCACGACGAGCGGGGGGGGGACAGCTACGCAGTATTTT	.	.	TRBV21-1	TRBJ2-3
CTSSQDMIPGMLYYGYTF	TGCACCAGCAGCCAAGATATGATACCGGGGATGCTTTATTATGGCTACACCTTC	.	.	TRBV1	TRBJ1-2
CPRRALPPYNEQFF	TGTCCGCGGCGGGCCCTTCCCCCCTACAATGAGCAGTTCTTC	.	once	TRBV19	TRBJ2-1
CASSHNMGSSYEQYF	TGTGCCAGCAGCCATAACATGGGGAGCTCCTACGAGCAGTACTTC	.	.	TRBV9	TRBJ2-7
CASSLWAEDTEAFF	TGTGCCAGCAGCTTATGGGCGGAGGACACTGAAGCTTTCTTT	.	.	TRBV7-8	TRBJ1-1
CASSEGVGTPYEQYF	TGTGCCAGCAGTGAAGGTGTAGGGACGCCCTACGAGCAGTACTTC	.	.	TRBV2	TRBJ2-7
CASSIWGGLPQQDEQYF	TGTGCCAGCAGTATTTGGGGGGGGCTACCCCAACAGGACGAGCAGTACTTC	.	once	TRBV28	TRBJ2-7
CASSFQSSGRAPYEQYF	TGTGCCAGCAGTTTTCAATCTAGCGGGAGGGCCCCCTACGAGCAGTACTTC	TRBD2	.	TRBV27	TRBJ2-7
CASRGLAGGTRWDEQYF	TGTGCCAGCAGGGGACTAGCGGGAGGGACGAGGTGGGACGAGCAGTACTTC	TRBD2	.	TRBV2	TRBJ2-7
CASSFRDTNSPLHF	TGTGCCAGCAGTTTCCGGGACACCAATTCACCCCTCCACTTT	.	.	TRBV27	TRBJ1-6
CASSFTYNEQFF	TGTGCCAGCAGCTTCACATACAATGAGCAGTTCTTC	.	.	TRBV28	TRBJ2-1
CASSLGLGGSYEQYF	TGTGCCAGCAGCCTTGGGTTAGGGGGATCCTACGAGCAGTACTTC	.	.	TRBV28	TRBJ2-7
CASSFLDRQNYGYTF	TGTGCCAGCAGTTTCTTGGACAGGCAGAACTATGGCTACACCTTC	TRBD1	.	TRBV28	TRBJ1-2
CASSFLSSSGAFYEQYF	TGTGCCAGCAGTTTCCTCAGTTCTAGCGGGGCCTTCTACGAGCAGTACTTC	TRBD2	.	TRBV28	TRBJ2-7
CASRPVTGYEQYF	TGTGCCAGCAGACCAGTCACAGGGTACGAGCAGTACTTC	.	.	TRBV28	TRBJ2-7
CASLSWEGGKDTQYF	TGTGCCAGCCTTTCCTGGGAAGGAGGCAAAGATACGCAGTATTTT	.	.	TRBV28	TRBJ2-3
CASTGGLAGENEQFF	TGCGCCAGCACGGGAGGACTAGCGGGAGAAAATGAGCAGTTCTTC	TRBD2	.	TRBV4-1	TRBJ2-1
CASSYKDRGYNEQFF	TGTGCCAGCAGTTACAAGGACAGGGGCTACAATGAGCAGTTCTTC	TRBD1	.	TRBV6-5	TRBJ2-1
CSARGVNEQFF	TGCAGCGCCCGGGGAGTCAATGAGCAGTTCTTC	.	.	TRBV29-1	TRBJ2-1
CASSLDVGNQPQHF	TGCGCCAGCAGCTTGGATGTTGGCAATCAGCCCCAGCATTTT	.	.	TRBV5-1	TRBJ1-5
CASSMGPPNEQYF	TGTGCCAGCAGTATGGGCCCACCCAACGAGCAGTACTTC	.	once	TRBV7-9	TRBJ2-7
CASSEPQTDYEQYF	TGTGCCAGCAGTGAACCCCAGACTGACTACGAGCAGTACTTC	.	.	TRBV2	TRBJ2-7
CASSQGTSGLHEQYF	TGCGCCAGCAGCCAAGGGACTAGCGGGTTGCACGAGCAGTACTTC	TRBD2	.	TRBV4-1	TRBJ2-7
CASSSGGPNQPQHF	TGTGCCAGCAGTTCAGGGGGCCCCAATCAGCCCCAGCATTTT	TRBD1	once	TRBV27	TRBJ1-5
CSVLAGDTNTGELFF	TGCAGCGTTCTAGCGGGAGACACGAACACCGGGGAGCTGTTTTTT	TRBD2	.	TRBV29-1	TRBJ2-2
CASYKWDSGNTIYF	TGTGCCAGTTACAAGTGGGACTCTGGAAACACCATATATTTT	.	.	TRBV19	TRBJ1-3
CSVEEDRLAAGASYNEQFF	TGCAGCGTTGAAGAAGATCGGCTAGCGGCTGGAGCATCCTACAATGAGCAGTTCTTC	TRBD2	.	TRBV29-1	TRBJ2-1
CASSVAVTEAFF	TGTGCCAGCAGCGTTGCGGTGACTGAAGCTTTCTTT	.	.	TRBV7-9	TRBJ1-1
CAWSSGGYHSYEQYF	TGTGCCTGGAGTTCGGGGGGCTACCACTCCTACGAGCAGTACTTC	.	.	TRBV30	TRBJ2-7
CASSLHAGNFANDQFF	TGTGCCAGCAGCTTGCACGCCGGGAATTTTGCCAATGATCAGTTCTTC	.	.	TRBV5-8	TRBJ2-1
CASSEDGEQYF	TGTGCCAGCAGTGAAGACGGCGAGCAGTACTTC	.	.	TRBV2	TRBJ2-7
CASSSQTSGRHEQFF	TGTGCCAGCAGCTCTCAGACTAGCGGGAGACATGAGCAGTTCTTC	TRBD2	.	TRBV7-9	TRBJ2-1
CASRTMTGRMNTEAFF	TGTGCCAGCAGGACTATGACAGGAAGGATGAACACTGAAGCTTTCTTT	.	.	TRBV7-9	TRBJ1-1
CASSGGTFSSYEQYF	TGTGCCAGCAGCGGGGGGACATTTAGTTCCTACGAGCAGTACTTC	.	.	TRBV5-5	TRBJ2-7
CASSLGGGGSDTQYF	TGTGCCAGCAGCTTAGGAGGAGGGGGATCGGATACGCAGTATTTT	.	.	TRBV7-9	TRBJ2-3